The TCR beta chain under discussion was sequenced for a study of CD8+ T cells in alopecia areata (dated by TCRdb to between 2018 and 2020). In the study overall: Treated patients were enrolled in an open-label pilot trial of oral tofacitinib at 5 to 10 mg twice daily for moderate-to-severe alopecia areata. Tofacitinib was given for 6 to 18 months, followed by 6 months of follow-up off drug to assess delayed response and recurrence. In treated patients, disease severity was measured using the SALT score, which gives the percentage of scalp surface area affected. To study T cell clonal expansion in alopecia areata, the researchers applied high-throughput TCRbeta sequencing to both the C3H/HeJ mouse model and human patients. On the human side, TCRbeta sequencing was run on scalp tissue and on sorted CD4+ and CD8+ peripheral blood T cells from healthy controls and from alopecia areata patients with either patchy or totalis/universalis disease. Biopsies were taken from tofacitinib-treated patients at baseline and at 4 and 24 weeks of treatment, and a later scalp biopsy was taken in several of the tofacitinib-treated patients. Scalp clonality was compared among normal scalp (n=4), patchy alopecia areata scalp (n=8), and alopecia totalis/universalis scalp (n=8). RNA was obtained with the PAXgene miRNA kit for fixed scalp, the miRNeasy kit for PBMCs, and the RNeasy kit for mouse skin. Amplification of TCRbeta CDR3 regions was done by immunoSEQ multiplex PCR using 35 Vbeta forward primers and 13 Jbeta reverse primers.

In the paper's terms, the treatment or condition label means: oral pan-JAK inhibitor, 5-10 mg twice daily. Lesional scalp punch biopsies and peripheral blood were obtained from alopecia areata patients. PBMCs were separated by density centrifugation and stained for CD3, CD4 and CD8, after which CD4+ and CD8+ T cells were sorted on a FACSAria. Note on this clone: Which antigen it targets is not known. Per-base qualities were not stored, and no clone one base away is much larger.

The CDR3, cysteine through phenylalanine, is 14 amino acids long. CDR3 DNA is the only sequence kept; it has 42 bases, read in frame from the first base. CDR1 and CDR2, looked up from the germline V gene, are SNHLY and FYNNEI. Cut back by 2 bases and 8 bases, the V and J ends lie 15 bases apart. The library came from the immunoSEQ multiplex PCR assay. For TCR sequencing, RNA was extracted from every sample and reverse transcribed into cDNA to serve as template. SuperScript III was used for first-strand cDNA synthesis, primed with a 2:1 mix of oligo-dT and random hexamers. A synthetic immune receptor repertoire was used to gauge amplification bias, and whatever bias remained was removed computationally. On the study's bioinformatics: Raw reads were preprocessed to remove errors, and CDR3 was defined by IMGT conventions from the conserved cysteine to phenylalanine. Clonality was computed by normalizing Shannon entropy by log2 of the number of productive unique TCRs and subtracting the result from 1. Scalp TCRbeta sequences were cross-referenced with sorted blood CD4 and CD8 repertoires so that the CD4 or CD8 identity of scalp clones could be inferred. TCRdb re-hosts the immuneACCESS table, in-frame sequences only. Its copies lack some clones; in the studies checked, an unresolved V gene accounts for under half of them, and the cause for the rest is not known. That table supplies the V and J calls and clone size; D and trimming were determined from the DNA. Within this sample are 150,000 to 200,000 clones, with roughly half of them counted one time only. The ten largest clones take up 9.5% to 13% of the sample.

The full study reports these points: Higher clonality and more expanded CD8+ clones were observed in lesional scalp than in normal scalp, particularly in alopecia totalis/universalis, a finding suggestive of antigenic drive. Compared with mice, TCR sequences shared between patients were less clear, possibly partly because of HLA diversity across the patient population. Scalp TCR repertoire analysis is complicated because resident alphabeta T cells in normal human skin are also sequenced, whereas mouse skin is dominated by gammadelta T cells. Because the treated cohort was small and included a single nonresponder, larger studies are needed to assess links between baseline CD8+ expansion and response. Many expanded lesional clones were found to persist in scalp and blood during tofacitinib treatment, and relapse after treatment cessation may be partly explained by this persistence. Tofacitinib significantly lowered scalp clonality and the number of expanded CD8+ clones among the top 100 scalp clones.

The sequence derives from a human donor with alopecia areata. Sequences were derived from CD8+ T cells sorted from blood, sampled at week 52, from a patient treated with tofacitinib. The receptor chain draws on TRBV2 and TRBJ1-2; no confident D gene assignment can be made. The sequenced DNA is TGTGCCAGCAGTGAATTCCGGGTTCTCGGGGGCTACACCTTC. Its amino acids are CASSEFRVLGGYTF. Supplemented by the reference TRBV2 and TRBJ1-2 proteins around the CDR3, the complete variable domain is EPEVTQTPSHQVTQMGQEVILRCVPISNHLYFYWYRQILGQKVEFLVSFYNNEISEKSEIFDDQFSVERPDGSNFTLKIRSTKLEDSAMYFCASSEFRVLGGYTFGSGTRLTVV.